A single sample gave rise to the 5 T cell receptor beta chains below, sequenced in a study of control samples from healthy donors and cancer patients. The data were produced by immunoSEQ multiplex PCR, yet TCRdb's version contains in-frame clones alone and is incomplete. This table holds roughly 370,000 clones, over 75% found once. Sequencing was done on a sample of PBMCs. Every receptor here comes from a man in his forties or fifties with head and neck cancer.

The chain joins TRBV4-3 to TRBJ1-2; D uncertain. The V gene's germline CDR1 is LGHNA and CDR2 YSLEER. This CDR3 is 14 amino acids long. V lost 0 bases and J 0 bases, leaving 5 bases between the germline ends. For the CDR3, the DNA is TGCGCCAGCAGCCAAGAACATCCTAACTATGGCTACACCTTC. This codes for CASSQEHPNYGYTF.

The CDR3 bases are TGTGCCAGCAGTCATAGGGGGGGACCCCTCCGCTCGAGTGAAGCTTTCTTT. As protein: CASSHRGGPLRSSEAFF. The chain recombines TRBV9 with TRBJ1-1, with a tentative D call TRBD1 (6 bases). CDR3 size: 17 residues. CDR1 is SGDLS, CDR2 YYNGEE, per germline. With 5 bases removed from V and 7 bases from J, the gap between germline ends came to 27 bases.

The CDR3 reads CASRLRTLGNEQFF. The CDR3 region has the DNA TGTGCCAGCAGGTTGCGTACCCTAGGGAATGAGCAGTTCTTC. The chain couples TRBV11-2 to TRBJ2-1; D not certain. The CDR3 has 14 amino acids. The germline gives CDR1 SGHAT, CDR2 FQNNGV. Trimming took off 6 bases at V and 7 bases at J, with 16 bases between the two ends. Drawing the rest from reference TRBV11-2 and TRBJ2-1, the complete variable domain is EAGVAQSPRYKIIEKRQSVAFWCNPISGHATLYWYQQILGQGPKLLIQFQNNGVVDDSQLPKDRFSAERLKGVDSTLKIQPAKLEDSAVYLCASRLRTLGNEQFFGPGTRLTVL.

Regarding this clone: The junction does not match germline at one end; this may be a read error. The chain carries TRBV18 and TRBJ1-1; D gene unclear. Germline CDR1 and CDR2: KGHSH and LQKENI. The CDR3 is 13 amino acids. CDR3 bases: TGTGCCAGCTCAGGAGCTATGAACGCTGAAGCTTTCTTT. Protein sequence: CASSGAMNAEAFF.

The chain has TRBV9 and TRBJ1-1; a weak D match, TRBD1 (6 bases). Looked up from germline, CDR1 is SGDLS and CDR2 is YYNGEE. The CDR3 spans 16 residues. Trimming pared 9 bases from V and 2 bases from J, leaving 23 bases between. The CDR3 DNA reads TGTGCCACCTCCCCCGGGGGGGCCCCCCCCAACACTGAAGCTTTCTTT. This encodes CATSPGGAPPNTEAFF.